The 29 T cell receptor beta chains in this list originate from one sample, sequenced in a study of cytomegalovirus exposure and HLA in healthy donors (dated by TCRdb to 2016 to 2017). Libraries were built with the immunoSEQ multiplex PCR assay. A mixture of 60 forward primers for TCR Vbeta segments and 13 reverse primers for TCR Jbeta segments was used in the multiplex PCR. The clones in this table, taken by TCRdb from immuneACCESS, are in-frame only. Not every clone is retained; where verified, under half of the shortfall comes from an unresolved V gene, and the cause of the rest is unknown. The sample records under 200,000 clones, around 74% of which are singletons. About 1.3% of the sample is held by the ten biggest clonotypes. Sequencing was done on a sample of PBMCs. The origin of the receptors is a woman in her twenties or thirties in good health and CMV-seronegative.

This clone was seen a single time. The chain uses TRBV19 and TRBJ1-1; D remains unclear. There are 16 residues in the CDR3. Trimming stripped 7 bases from V and 0 bases from J, with 18 bases between. The germline CDR1 and CDR2 sequences are LNHDA and SQIVND (reference sequence). CDR3 bases: TGTGCCAGTACCAAGTATATCGGAGCGATGAACACTGAAGCTTTCTTT. Protein sequence: CASTKYIGAMNTEAFF.

The chain couples TRBV18 to TRBJ1-1; TRBD1 is a possible D gene (6 bases). V was shortened by 3 bases and J by 8 bases, with 13 bases between the two germline ends. CDR1 and CDR2 (germline): KGHSH, LQKENI. The CDR3 has 13 residues. CDR3 sequence reads: CASSPGGLSEAFF. In DNA form, the CDR3 reads TGTGCCAGCTCACCGGGGGGGCTCTCCGAAGCTTTCTTT.

V gene TRBV5-1 combines with J gene TRBJ2-5; maybe TRBD2 (5 bases). The V end lost 0 bases, the J end lost 2 bases, and 11 bases lay between the germline ends. The germline CDR1 and CDR2 sequences are SGHRS and YFSETQ. The CDR3 is 15 residues long. The CDR3 coding sequence is TGCGCCAGCAGCTTGGCCGGGGTTTTTCAAGAGACCCAGTACTTC. This encodes CASSLAGVFQETQYF.

The genes are TRBV2 and TRBJ2-1, with TRBD1 as a possible D gene (6 bases). The ends were cut back, 11 bases at V and 3 bases at J, with 23 bases in the middle. The CDR3 covers 16 residues. Germline loops: CDR1 SNHLY, CDR2 FYNNEI. CDR3 region: CAGRQDRPSSYNEQFF. The CDR3 DNA is TGTGCCGGCCGACAGGACCGCCCTAGTAGCTACAATGAGCAGTTCTTC.

V is TRBV6-4 and J is TRBJ2-1; D ambiguous. CDR3 length: 14 amino acids. CDR1 and CDR2 from the germline V gene are MRHNA and SNTAGT. V shed 3 bases and J shed 1 base, with 7 bases lying between them. As DNA, the CDR3 is TGTGCCAGCAGTGAGGTAGCTTCCTACAATGAGCAGTTCTTC. This translates into CASSEVASYNEQFF.

The chain carries TRBV2 and TRBJ2-7, with D perhaps TRBD2 (5 bases). This CDR3 comprises 13 residues. Germline-derived CDR1 and CDR2 are SNHLY and FYNNEI. V was clipped by 10 bases and J by 5 bases, with 18 bases between them. CDR3 coding DNA: TGTGCCACTAAGACCGGGGTTCCCAACGAGCAGTACTTC. The encoded protein is CATKTGVPNEQYF.

The chain couples TRBV25-1 to TRBJ2-2; D perhaps matches TRBD2 (5 bases). The CDR3 is 16 amino acids. Trimming took off 5 bases at V and 4 bases at J, with 17 bases between the two ends. The germline V gene encodes CDR1 MGHDK and CDR2 SYGVNS. The CDR3 loop reads CASSIAIGEFTGELFF. The DNA of the CDR3 is TGTGCCAGCAGTATCGCTATCGGGGAGTTCACCGGGGAGCTGTTTTTT.

On this clone: At one of its ends the junction is not consistent with the germline gene, which may arise from a read error. The V call is TRBV7-2, the J call TRBJ2-1; D may be TRBD2 (6 bases). The germline V gene has CDR1 SGHTA and CDR2 FQGNSA. This CDR3 region has 11 residues. The CDR3 protein is CASSSRDCGVF. The CDR3 coding sequence is TGTGCCAGCAGCTCCCGGGACTGCGGAGTCTTC.

The chain couples TRBV2 to TRBJ2-1; 7 bases are shared with TRBD2. The V gene end was trimmed by 4 bases and the J gene end by 4 bases; junction bases not matched to a gene: 7. CDR3 length equals 15 residues. Germline lookup yields CDR1 SNHLY and CDR2 FYNNEI. The DNA of the CDR3 is TGTGCCAGCAGTGGAAGCGGGGCATTTTACAATGAGCAGTTCTTC. Translating gives CASSGSGAFYNEQFF.

V and J are TRBV2 and TRBJ2-7; 8 bases line up with TRBD1. The ends lost 8 bases at V and 3 bases at J; junction bases unmatched: 6. The CDR3 has 13 residues. Germline V gene lookup returns CDR1 SNHLY and CDR2 FYNNEI. The CDR3 nucleotides are TGTGCCAGCCGGGTACAGGGGGTCTACGAGCAGTACTTC. It is translated as CASRVQGVYEQYF.

The chain couples TRBV29-1 to TRBJ2-2; 7 positions agree with TRBD1. V gave up 6 bases and J gave up 2 bases; unmatched junction bases: 9. The CDR3 consists of 15 residues. Germline CDR1 and CDR2: SQVTM and ANQGSEA. The CDR3 nucleotides are TGCAGCGTCCGCCTGGGACAGCTCAACACCGGGGAGCTGTTTTTT. Encoded protein: CSVRLGQLNTGELFF.

The chain links TRBV11-2 to TRBJ1-2, with 7 bases aligning to TRBD1. V lost 4 bases and J lost 5; bases outside the gene matches: 4. The CDR3 length is 13 residues. Germline CDR1 is SGHAT and CDR2 is FQNNGV. CDR3 residues: CASSSGQIYGYTF. CDR3 in DNA: TGTGCCAGCAGCTCGGGACAGATTTATGGCTACACCTTC.

The rearrangement links TRBV15 to TRBJ2-5; 9 bases match TRBD1. Looked up from germline, CDR1 is LNHNV and CDR2 is YYDKDF (reference sequence). Trimming removed 2 bases from V and 3 bases from J; junction bases left unmatched: 1. CDR3 length equals 14 residues. The CDR3 loop is CATSRRTGEETQYF. Here the CDR3 DNA reads TGTGCCACCAGCAGAAGGACAGGGGAAGAGACCCAGTACTTC.

This sequence joins TRBV7-8 and TRBJ1-5; D is perhaps TRBD1 (6 bases). The CDR3 covers 15 residues. V lost 5 bases and J 7 bases, leaving 18 bases between the germline ends. Germline V gene sequence: CDR1 SGHVS, CDR2 FQNEAQ. This chain's CDR3 is CASSMGSGGGQPQHF. CDR3 nucleotide sequence: TGTGCCAGCAGCATGGGTAGTGGGGGCGGGCAGCCCCAGCATTTT.

This rearrangement joins TRBV5-1 to TRBJ2-7, with 7 bases aligning to TRBD1. CDR3 length: 14 amino acids. Germline loops: CDR1 SGHRS, CDR2 YFSETQ. V shed 3 bases, J shed 2 bases, and the junction held 5 bases outside the gene matches. Here the CDR3 reads CASSWGTDTYEQYF. The DNA for the CDR3 is TGCGCCAGCAGCTGGGGGACAGACACCTACGAGCAGTACTTC.

V gene TRBV10-3 combines with J gene TRBJ1-2, with 9 bases identical to TRBD1. The CDR3 runs 12 residues. Unmatched junction bases numbered 2, after V lost 6 bases and J lost 6 bases. Germline V lookup: CDR1 ENHRY, CDR2 SYGVKD. CDR3 sequence: CAIRGQGDGYTF. In nucleotides, the CDR3 is TGTGCCATCAGGGGACAGGGAGATGGCTACACCTTC.

V is TRBV7-2 and J is TRBJ1-2, with 7 bases matching TRBD1. The CDR3 is made up of 17 amino acids. CDR1 and CDR2 (germline): SGHTA, FQGNSA. Losses at the gene ends were 5 bases for V and 4 bases for J; bases not matched to a gene: 16. CDR3: CASSRGQVEDLVYGYTF. The CDR3 nucleotides read TGTGCCAGCAGCCGAGGACAGGTCGAGGACCTGGTCTATGGCTACACCTTC. Full variable domain (missing parts from reference TRBV7-2 and TRBJ1-2): GAGVSQSPSNKVTEKGKDVELRCDPISGHTALYWYRQSLGQGLEFLIYFQGNSAPDKSGLPSDRFSAERTGGSVSTLTIQRTQQEDSAVYLCASSRGQVEDLVYGYTFGSGTRLTVV.

The rearrangement links TRBV6-1 to TRBJ1-6; maybe TRBD1 (5 bases). The CDR3 covers 15 residues. In germline, CDR1 is MNHNS, CDR2 SASEGT. Between the trimmed V and J ends, which lost 6 bases and 12 bases, there was a span of 21 bases. The CDR3 spells CASRNSGNRILPLHF. For the CDR3, the DNA is TGTGCCAGCAGAAACTCAGGGAACCGTATCTTACCCCTCCACTTT.

The J gene is TRBJ2-5, the V gene TRBV6-1, with TRBD1 matching 10 bases. Germline CDR1 reads MNHNS; CDR2 reads SASEGT. CDR3 length equals 16 residues. V lost 1 base to trimming and J lost 4 bases; unmatched junction nucleotides: 6. The CDR3, as DNA: TGTGCCAGCAGTGAAGTATACGGACAGGGGGGAGAGACCCAGTACTTC. Protein: CASSEVYGQGGETQYF.

J is TRBJ2-5 and V is TRBV5-1; the match to TRBD2 covers 14 bases. The V gene end was trimmed by 3 bases and the J gene end by 7 bases; junction bases not matched to a gene: 8. The CDR3 consists of 16 residues. Per germline, CDR1 SGHRS and CDR2 YFSETQ. DNA of the CDR3: TGCGCCAGCAGCTACCAGACTAGCGGGGGGGCTGGGACCCAGTACTTC. Protein sequence: CASSYQTSGGAGTQYF.

The CDR3 region has the DNA TGTGCCAGCAGCCCGGCAGCAGGGCGCAATCAGCCCCAGCATTTT. It translates to CASSPAAGRNQPQHF. J is TRBJ1-5 and V is TRBV5-5; TRBD1 might be the D (5 bases). Germline V gene lookup returns CDR1 SGHKS and CDR2 YYEKEE (reference sequence). Trimming pared 4 bases from V and 2 bases from J, leaving 13 bases between. The CDR3 length is 15 residues.

The chain is built from TRBV7-2 and TRBJ2-5, with a weak D call TRBD2 (7 bases). Trimming pared 3 bases from V and 4 bases from J, leaving 12 bases between. The CDR3 runs 14 residues. Germline-derived CDR1 and CDR2 are SGHTA and FQGNSA. The CDR3 reads CASSFRGGSETQYF. The CDR3 nucleotides are TGTGCCAGCAGCTTTAGGGGGGGGTCAGAGACCCAGTACTTC.

The rearrangement links TRBV7-3 to TRBJ1-1; tentatively, D is TRBD1 (5 bases). The CDR3 is 13 amino acids. V was shortened by 5 bases and J by 1 base, with 8 bases between the two germline ends. Germline-derived CDR1 and CDR2 are SGHTA and FQGTGA. CDR3 sequence reads: CASSKTANTEAFF. The CDR3 DNA reads TGTGCCAGCAGCAAGACAGCGAACACTGAAGCTTTCTTT.

In this sample, this clone turned up a few times. V and J are TRBV7-8 and TRBJ1-1; possible D gene TRBD1, 6 bases. CDR1 SGHVS and CDR2 FQNEAQ come from the germline V gene. CDR3 length: 14 residues. With 5 bases removed from V and 5 bases from J, the gap between germline ends came to 15 bases. CDR3 sequence (DNA): TGTGCCAGCAGCGCCGGCAGGGGAGTAACTGAAGCTTTCTTT. The encoded protein is CASSAGRGVTEAFF.

CDR3 protein: CASSFSPALDSPLHF. The CDR3 bases are TGCGCCAGCAGCTTCTCCCCCGCACTGGATTCACCCCTCCACTTT. The V call is TRBV5-1, the J call TRBJ1-6, with D hard to call. The CDR3 runs to 15 residues. V lost 2 bases to trimming and J lost 8 bases, with 14 bases between them. From germline, CDR1 is SGHRS and CDR2 YFSETQ.

This clone was observed a few times. CDR3 DNA sequence: TGCGCCAGCAAGGGGGACGACACCGGGGAGCTGTTTTTT. Translating it yields CASKGDDTGELFF. The chain carries TRBV5-1 and TRBJ2-2, with D perhaps matching TRBD1 (6 bases). This CDR3 has 13 residues. Germline-derived CDR1 and CDR2 are SGHRS and YFSETQ. V lost 6 bases and J 3 bases, leaving 9 bases between the germline ends.

J is TRBJ2-3 and V is TRBV30; maybe TRBD1 (6 bases). V lost 0 bases and J 4 bases, leaving 14 bases between the germline ends. CDR1 is GTSNPN, CDR2 SVGIG, per germline (reference sequence). The length of the CDR3 is 15 residues. The CDR3 loop reads CAWSVRARGSDTQYF. The CDR3 region has the DNA TGTGCCTGGAGTGTACGCGCCAGGGGATCAGATACGCAGTATTTT.

This sequence joins TRBV7-3 and TRBJ1-5; unclear D gene. Trimming shortened V by 1 base and J by 0 bases, and 10 bases separated the two germline ends. CDR3 length: 16 amino acids. Germline lookup yields CDR1 SGHTA and CDR2 FQGTGA. The CDR3 DNA reads as TGTGCCAGCAGCTTAAGGGGAGTGAATAGCAATCAGCCCCAGCATTTT. Translated: CASSLRGVNSNQPQHF.

The chain couples TRBV7-2 to TRBJ2-3; TRBD1 agrees at 8 bases. Germline loops: CDR1 SGHTA, CDR2 FQGNSA. The CDR3 consists of 14 residues. Trimming took 5 bases from V and 4 from J; bases not matched to a gene: 5. The CDR3 here is CASSLPGGADTQYF. The CDR3 region has the DNA TGTGCCAGCAGCCTCCCAGGGGGCGCAGATACGCAGTATTTT.